This T cell receptor (beta chain) comes out of a study of long-term antiretroviral therapy in people with HIV. The study, taken as a whole, reports: Controls exceeded HIV repertoires in CDR3 length range. Specimen acquisition occurred between 2004 and 2017, potentially under older ART regimens. Clonal populations expanded prior to ART predominated within the repertoire at all time points.

V lost 10 bases to trimming and J lost 5 bases, with 18 bases between them. The CDR3 sequence is 14 residues long. The V gene's germline CDR1 is ENHRY and CDR2 SYGVKD. Notes on this clone: Its antigen is not identified.

With survey level as its setting, the immunoSEQ assay was v3.0. The repertoire was sequenced with immunoSEQ multiplex PCR; TCRdb's copy has only in-frame clones and lacks some. The data hold over 30,000 clones, with roughly three quarters observed a single time. The genes are TRBV10-3 and TRBJ2-1, with a weak D call TRBD2 (6 bases). The clonotype comes from a man aged 18 to 30 with HIV. Sample: unsorted PBMCs, taken 1.9 years after starting antiretroviral therapy. CDR3 residues: CASGGGAGHNEQFF. CDR3 coding DNA: TGTGCCAGCGGCGGCGGGGCGGGGCACAATGAGCAGTTCTTC.